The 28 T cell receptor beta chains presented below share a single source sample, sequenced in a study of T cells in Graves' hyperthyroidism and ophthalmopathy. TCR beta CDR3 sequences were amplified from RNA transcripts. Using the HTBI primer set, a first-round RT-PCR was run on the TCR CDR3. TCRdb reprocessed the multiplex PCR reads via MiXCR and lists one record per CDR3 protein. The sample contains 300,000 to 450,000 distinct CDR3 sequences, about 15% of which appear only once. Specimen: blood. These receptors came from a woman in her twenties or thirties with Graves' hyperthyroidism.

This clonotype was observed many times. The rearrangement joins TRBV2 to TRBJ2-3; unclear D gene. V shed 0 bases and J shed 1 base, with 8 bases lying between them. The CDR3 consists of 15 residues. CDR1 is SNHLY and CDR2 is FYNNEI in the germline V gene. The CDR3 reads CASSEAATRTDTQYF. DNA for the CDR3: TGTGCCAGCAGTGAAGCGGCTACCCGCACAGATACGCAGTATTTT.

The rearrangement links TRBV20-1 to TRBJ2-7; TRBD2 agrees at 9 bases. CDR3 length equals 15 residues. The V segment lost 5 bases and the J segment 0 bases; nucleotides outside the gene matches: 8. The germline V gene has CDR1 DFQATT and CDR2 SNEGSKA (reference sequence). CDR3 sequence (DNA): TGCAGTGCTCTAACCCCAGCGGGAGGCTCCTACGAGCAGTACTTC. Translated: CSALTPAGGSYEQYF.

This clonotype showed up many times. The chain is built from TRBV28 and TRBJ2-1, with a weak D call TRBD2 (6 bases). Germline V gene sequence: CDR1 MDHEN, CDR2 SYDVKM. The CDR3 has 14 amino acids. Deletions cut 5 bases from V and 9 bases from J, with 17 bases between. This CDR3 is CASSTLASGSEQFF. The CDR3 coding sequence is TGTGCCAGCAGTACCCTAGCGTCAGGGAGTGAGCAGTTCTTC.

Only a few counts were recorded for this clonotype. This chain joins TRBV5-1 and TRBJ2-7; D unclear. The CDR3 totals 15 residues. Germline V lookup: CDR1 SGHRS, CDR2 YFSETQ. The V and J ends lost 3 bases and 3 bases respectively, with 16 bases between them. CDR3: CASSSALGGDYEQYF. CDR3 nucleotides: TGCGCCAGCAGCTCGGCTTTGGGCGGAGACTACGAGCAGTACTTC.

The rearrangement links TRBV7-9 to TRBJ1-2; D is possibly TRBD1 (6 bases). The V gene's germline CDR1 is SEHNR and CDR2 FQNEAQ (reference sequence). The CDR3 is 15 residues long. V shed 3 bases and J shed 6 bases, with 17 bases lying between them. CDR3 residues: CASSFPGAPRDGYTF. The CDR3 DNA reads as TGTGCCAGCAGCTTTCCAGGGGCCCCTCGAGATGGCTACACCTTC.

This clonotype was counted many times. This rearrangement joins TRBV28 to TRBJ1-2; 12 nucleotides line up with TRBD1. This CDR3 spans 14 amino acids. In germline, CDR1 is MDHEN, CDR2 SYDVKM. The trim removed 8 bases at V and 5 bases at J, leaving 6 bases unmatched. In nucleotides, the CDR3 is TGTGCCAGCGGACTGGGACAGGGGGCTTATGGCTACACCTTC. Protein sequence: CASGLGQGAYGYTF.

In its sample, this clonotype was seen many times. CDR3 protein: CASSQKDLNTEAFF. The CDR3 DNA is TGTGCCAGCAGTCAAAAGGACCTGAACACTGAAGCTTTCTTT. This chain joins TRBV6-1 and TRBJ1-1; D not resolved. Trimming shortened V by 5 bases and J by 0 bases, and 10 bases separated the two germline ends. CDR3 length: 14 amino acids. CDR1 and CDR2 (germline): MNHNS, SASEGT.

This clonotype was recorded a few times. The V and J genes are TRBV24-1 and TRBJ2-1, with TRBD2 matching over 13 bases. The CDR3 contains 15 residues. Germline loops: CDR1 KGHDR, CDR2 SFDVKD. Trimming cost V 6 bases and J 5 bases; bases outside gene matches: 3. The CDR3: CATSWTSGRHNEQFF. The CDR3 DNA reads TGTGCCACCAGTTGGACTAGCGGGAGACACAATGAGCAGTTCTTC.

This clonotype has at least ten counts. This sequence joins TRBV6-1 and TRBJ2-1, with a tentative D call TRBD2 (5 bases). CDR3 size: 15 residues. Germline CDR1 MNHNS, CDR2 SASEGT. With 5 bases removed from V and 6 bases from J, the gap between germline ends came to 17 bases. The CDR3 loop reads CASSYQLEKGNEQFF. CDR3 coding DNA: TGTGCCAGCAGTTACCAACTAGAGAAGGGCAATGAGCAGTTCTTC.

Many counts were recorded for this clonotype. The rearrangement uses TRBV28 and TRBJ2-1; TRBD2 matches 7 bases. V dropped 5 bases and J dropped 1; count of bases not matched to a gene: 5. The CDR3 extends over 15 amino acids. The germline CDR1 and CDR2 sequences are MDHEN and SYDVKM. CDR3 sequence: CASSPRDYSYNEQFF. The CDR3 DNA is TGTGCCAGCAGTCCCCGGGACTATTCCTACAATGAGCAGTTCTTC.

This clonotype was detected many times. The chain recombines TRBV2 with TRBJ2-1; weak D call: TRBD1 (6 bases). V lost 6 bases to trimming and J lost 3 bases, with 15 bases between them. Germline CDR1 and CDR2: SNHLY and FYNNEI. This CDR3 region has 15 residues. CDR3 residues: CASRQGPEDYNEQFF. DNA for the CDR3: TGTGCCAGCAGACAGGGACCGGAGGACTACAATGAGCAGTTCTTC.

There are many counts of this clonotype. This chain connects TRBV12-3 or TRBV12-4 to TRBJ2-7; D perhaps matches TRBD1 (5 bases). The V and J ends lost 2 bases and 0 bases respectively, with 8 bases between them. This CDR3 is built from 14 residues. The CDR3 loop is CASSLWGSSYEQYF. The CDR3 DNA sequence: TGTGCCAGCAGTTTATGGGGCAGCTCCTACGAGCAGTACTTC.

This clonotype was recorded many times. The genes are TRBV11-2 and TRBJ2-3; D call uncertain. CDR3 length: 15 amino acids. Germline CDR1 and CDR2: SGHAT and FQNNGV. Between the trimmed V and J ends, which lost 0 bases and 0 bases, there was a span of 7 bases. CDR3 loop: CASSLDRVSTDTQYF. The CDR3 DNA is TGTGCCAGCAGCTTAGATCGGGTTAGCACAGATACGCAGTATTTT.

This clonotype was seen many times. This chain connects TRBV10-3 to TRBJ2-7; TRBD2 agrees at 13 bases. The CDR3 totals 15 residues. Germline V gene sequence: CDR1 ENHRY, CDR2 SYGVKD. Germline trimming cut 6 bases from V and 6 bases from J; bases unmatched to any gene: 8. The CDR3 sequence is CAISTGLAGKSEQYF. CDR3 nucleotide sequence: TGTGCCATCAGCACGGGACTAGCGGGAAAGAGCGAGCAGTACTTC.

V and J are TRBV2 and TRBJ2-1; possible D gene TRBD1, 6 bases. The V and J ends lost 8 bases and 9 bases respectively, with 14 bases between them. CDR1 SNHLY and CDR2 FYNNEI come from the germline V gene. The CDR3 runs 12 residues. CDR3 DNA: TGTGCCAGCGAGCAGGGGTCCCCTGAGCAGTTCTTC. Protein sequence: CASEQGSPEQFF.

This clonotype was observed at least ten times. CDR3 sequence (DNA): TGCGCCAGCAGCGCCCCTTCCGGGACAGGAACCTACGAGCAGTACTTC. It specifies CASSAPSGTGTYEQYF. This chain joins TRBV5-1 and TRBJ2-7; TRBD1 aligns across 8 bases. J was trimmed by 2 bases and V by 4 bases; bases with no gene match: 11. The CDR3 spans 16 residues. The germline gives CDR1 SGHRS, CDR2 YFSETQ. Full variable domain (outside the CDR3, taken from reference TRBV5-1 and TRBJ2-7): KAGVTQTPRYLIKTRGQQVTLSCSPISGHRSVSWYQQTPGQGLQFLFEYFSETQRNKGNFPGRFSGRQFSNSRSEMNVSTLELGDSALYLCASSAPSGTGTYEQYFGPGTRLTVT.

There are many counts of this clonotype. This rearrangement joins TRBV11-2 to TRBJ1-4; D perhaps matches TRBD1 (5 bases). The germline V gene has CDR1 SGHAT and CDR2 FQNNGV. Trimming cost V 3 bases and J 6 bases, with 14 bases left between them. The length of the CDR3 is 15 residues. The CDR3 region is CASSFSSGGYEKLFF. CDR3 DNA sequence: TGTGCCAGCAGCTTCTCTTCCGGGGGGTATGAAAAACTGTTTTTT.

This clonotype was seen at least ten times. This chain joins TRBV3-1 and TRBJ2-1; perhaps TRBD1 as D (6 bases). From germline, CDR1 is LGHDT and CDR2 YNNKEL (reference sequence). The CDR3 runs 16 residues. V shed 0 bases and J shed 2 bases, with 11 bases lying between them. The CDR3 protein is CASSQEFRGTYNEQFF. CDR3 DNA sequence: TGTGCCAGCAGCCAAGAATTCAGGGGCACCTACAATGAGCAGTTCTTC.

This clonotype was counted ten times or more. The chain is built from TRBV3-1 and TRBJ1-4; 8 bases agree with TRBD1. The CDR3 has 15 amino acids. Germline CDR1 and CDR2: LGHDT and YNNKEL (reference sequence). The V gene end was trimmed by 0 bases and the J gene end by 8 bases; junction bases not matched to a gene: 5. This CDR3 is CASSQEFQGAEKLFF. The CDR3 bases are TGTGCCAGCAGCCAAGAATTTCAGGGGGCGGAAAAACTGTTTTTT. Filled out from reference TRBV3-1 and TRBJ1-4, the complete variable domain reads DTAVSQTPKYLVTQMGNDKSIKCEQNLGHDTMYWYKQDSKKFLKIMFSYNNKELIINETVPNRFSPKSPDKAHLNLHINSLELGDSAVYFCASSQEFQGAEKLFFGSGTQLSVL.

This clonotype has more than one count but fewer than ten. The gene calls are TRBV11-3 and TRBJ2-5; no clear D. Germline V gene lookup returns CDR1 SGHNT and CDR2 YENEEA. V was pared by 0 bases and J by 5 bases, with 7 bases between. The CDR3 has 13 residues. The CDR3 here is CASSLDLAETQYF. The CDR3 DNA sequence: TGTGCCAGCAGCTTAGATCTTGCGGAGACCCAGTACTTC.

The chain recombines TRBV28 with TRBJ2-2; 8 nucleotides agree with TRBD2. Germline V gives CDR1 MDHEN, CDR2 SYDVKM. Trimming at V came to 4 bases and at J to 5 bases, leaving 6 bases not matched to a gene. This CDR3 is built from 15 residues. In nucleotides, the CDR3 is TGTGCCAGCAGTTACATAGCGGGAAGGACCGGGGAGCTGTTTTTT. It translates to CASSYIAGRTGELFF.

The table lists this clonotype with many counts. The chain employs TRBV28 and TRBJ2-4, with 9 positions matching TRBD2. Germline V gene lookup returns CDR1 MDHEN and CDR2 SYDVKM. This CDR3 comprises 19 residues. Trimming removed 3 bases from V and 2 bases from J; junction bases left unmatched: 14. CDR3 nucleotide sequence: TGTGCCAGCAGTTTGCTTTCTAGCGGGATTATGGGGTCCAAAAACATTCAGTACTTC. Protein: CASSLLSSGIMGSKNIQYF.

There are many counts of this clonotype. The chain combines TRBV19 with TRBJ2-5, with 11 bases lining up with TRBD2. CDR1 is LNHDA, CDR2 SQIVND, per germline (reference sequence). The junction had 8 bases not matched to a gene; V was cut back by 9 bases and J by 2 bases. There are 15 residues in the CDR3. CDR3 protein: CASASGLAAQETQYF. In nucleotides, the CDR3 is TGTGCCAGCGCCTCGGGACTAGCGGCGCAAGAGACCCAGTACTTC.

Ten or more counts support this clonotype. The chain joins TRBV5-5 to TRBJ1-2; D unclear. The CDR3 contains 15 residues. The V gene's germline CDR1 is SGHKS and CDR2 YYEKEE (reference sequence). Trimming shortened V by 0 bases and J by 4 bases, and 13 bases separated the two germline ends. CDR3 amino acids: CASSLDPPASYGYTF. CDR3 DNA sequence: TGTGCCAGCAGCTTGGACCCACCGGCCTCCTATGGCTACACCTTC.

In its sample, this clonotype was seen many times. CDR3 sequence (DNA): TGTGCCAGCAGCCTCCGACCCTTATATAGCAATCAGCCCCAGCATTTT. Its protein product is CASSLRPLYSNQPQHF. The chain has TRBV7-2 and TRBJ1-5; D gene ambiguous. Trimming shortened V by 5 bases and J by 0 bases, and 14 bases separated the two germline ends. This CDR3 has 16 amino acids. Per germline, CDR1 SGHTA and CDR2 FQGNSA.

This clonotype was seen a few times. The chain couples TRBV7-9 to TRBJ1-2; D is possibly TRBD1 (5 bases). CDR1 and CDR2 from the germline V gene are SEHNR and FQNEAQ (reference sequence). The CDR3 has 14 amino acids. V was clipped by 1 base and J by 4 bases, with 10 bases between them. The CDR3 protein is CASSLVGVGYGYTF. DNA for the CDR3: TGTGCCAGCAGCTTAGTGGGGGTCGGCTATGGCTACACCTTC.

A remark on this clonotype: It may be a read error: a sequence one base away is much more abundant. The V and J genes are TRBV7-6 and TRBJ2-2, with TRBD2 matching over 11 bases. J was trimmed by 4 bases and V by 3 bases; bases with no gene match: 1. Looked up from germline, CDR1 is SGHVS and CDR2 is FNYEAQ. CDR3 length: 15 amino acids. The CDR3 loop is CASSFGLAGTGELFF. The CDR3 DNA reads TGTGCCAGCAGCTTCGGACTAGCGGGCACCGGGGAGCTGTTTTTT. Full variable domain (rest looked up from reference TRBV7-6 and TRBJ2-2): GAGVSQSPRYKVTKRGQDVALRCDPISGHVSLYWYRQALGQGPEFLTYFNYEAQQDKSGLPNDRFSAERPEGSISTLTIQRTEQRDSAMYRCASSFGLAGTGELFFGEGSRLTVL.

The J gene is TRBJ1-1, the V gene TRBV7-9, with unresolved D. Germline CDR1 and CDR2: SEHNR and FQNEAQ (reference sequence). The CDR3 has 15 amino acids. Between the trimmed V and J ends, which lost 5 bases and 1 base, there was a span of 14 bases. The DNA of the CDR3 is TGTGCCAGCAGCCCTCGAAGGAACCCGAACACTGAAGCTTTCTTT. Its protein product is CASSPRRNPNTEAFF.